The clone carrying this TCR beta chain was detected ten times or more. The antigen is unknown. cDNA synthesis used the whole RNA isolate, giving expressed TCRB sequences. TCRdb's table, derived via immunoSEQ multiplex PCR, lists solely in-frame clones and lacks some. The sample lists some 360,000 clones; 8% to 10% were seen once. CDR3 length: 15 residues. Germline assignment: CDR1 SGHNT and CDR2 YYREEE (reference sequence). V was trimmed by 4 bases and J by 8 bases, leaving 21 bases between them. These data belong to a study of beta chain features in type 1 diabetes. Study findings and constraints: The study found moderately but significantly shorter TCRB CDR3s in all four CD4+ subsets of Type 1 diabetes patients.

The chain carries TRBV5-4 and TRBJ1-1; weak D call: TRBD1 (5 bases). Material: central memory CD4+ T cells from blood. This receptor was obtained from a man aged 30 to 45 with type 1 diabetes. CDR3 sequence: CASSTYRSSREEAFF. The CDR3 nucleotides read TGTGCCAGCAGCACCTACAGGAGTTCACGTGAAGAAGCTTTCTTT.